This T cell receptor (beta chain) was recorded in a study of blood T cells in healthy people across ages. Primed by a sample-barcoded 5' primer and a J-beta primer mix, a second PCR proceeded for about 6 to 12 cycles. A 12-random-nucleotide template-switch adaptor tagged each cDNA molecule. Using its own MiXCR run on the 5' RACE reads, TCRdb lists one record per CDR3 protein. The sample lists some 1,000,000 distinct CDR3 sequences; roughly a quarter were seen once. The CDR3 runs to 16 residues. In germline, CDR1 is DFQATT, CDR2 SNEGSKA (reference sequence). Deletions cut 3 bases from V and 0 bases from J, with 17 bases between. Another study also made use of these data, one on T cells of mothers and their children. That report notes: In each mother, TCR beta CDR3 reads exceeded 8.5 million; in each child, they numbered around 3 million.

The rearrangement joins TRBV20-1 to TRBJ1-1, with a weak D call TRBD1 (5 bases). The specimen sequenced was blood. The receptor comes from a girl aged 2-10 years in good health. CDR3: CSASPRNRGMNTEAFF. In DNA form, the CDR3 reads TGCAGTGCTAGCCCTAGAAACCGGGGGATGAACACTGAAGCTTTCTTT.